A selection of T cell receptor beta chains follows, all from one sample in a study of OX40 agonist ivuxolimab in advanced cancers. Sequenced by immunoSEQ multiplex PCR; TCRdb stores in-frame clones only, minus some. The sample comprises 50,000 to 80,000 clones, approximately 90% of which are singletons, and less than 0.55% rests with the top ten. The sequencing here drew on CD4+ or CD8+ T cells sorted from blood, taken in a trial of the OX40 agonist ivuxolimab. The receptors derive from an adult with an advanced solid tumor such as melanoma, head and neck, liver or kidney cancer. The CDR3 runs from the conserved cysteine through the conserved F or W. Fields, in order: V gene, D gene, clone size, CDR3 length, J gene, CDR3 protein, CDR3 DNA. A D gene is named only where the DNA matches it firmly. Only some rows state a clone size, as once, few, many or a class for expanded clones.

TRBV7-9	TRBD2	-	16	TRBJ2-6	CASSGQAGRGANVLTF	TGTGCCAGCAGCGGACAAGCGGGGCGCGGGGCCAACGTCCTGACTTTC
TRBV30	-	-	11	TRBJ2-7	CAGGALYEQYF	TGTGCCGGGGGAGCCCTCTACGAGCAGTACTTC
TRBV9	-	-	14	TRBJ2-7	CASSVDSFTYEQYF	TGTGCCAGCAGCGTAGACTCGTTCACCTACGAGCAGTACTTC
TRBV18	-	-	12	TRBJ2-3	CASSIDSNTQYF	TGTGCCAGCTCAATTGACAGTAATACGCAGTATTTT
TRBV6-1	TRBD1	-	15	TRBJ2-7	CASRSIPGQGAEQYF	TGTGCCAGCAGGAGCATTCCGGGACAGGGAGCGGAGCAGTACTTC
TRBV5-4	TRBD2	-	19	TRBJ2-2	CASSPTPGLAGEGTGELFF	TGTGCCAGCAGCCCAACCCCGGGACTAGCGGGAGAAGGCACCGGGGAGCTGTTTTTT
TRBV6-5	-	-	15	TRBJ1-5	CASSFGGLGNQPQHF	TGTGCCAGCAGTTTTGGGGGGCTCGGGAATCAGCCCCAGCATTTT
TRBV7-9	-	-	14	TRBJ2-7	CASSRGGYSYEQYF	TGTGCCAGCAGCCGAGGGGGGTACTCCTACGAGCAGTACTTC
TRBV27	-	-	15	TRBJ1-1	CASSLSGGAKAEAFF	TGTGCCAGCAGTTTATCGGGGGGGGCAAAGGCTGAAGCTTTCTTT
TRBV10-1	TRBD2	-	14	TRBJ2-5	CASSEASGSKTQYF	TGCGCCAGCAGTGAGGCTAGCGGGAGCAAGACCCAGTACTTC
TRBV27	-	-	14	TRBJ1-2	CASSLYGRGGGYTF	TGTGCCAGCAGTTTATATGGCAGGGGAGGGGGCTACACCTTC
TRBV2	-	-	16	TRBJ2-7	CASSPIGTAGAYEQYF	TGTGCCAGCAGCCCGATTGGGACTGCGGGTGCCTACGAGCAGTACTTC
TRBV7-6	-	-	16	TRBJ1-3	CASSLNTRSSGNTIYF	TGTGCCAGCAGCCTAAACACACGGAGCTCTGGAAACACCATATATTTT
TRBV5-1	-	-	15	TRBJ1-5	CASSLAGEGVQPQHF	TGCGCCAGCAGCTTGGCCGGGGAAGGGGTTCAGCCCCAGCATTTT
TRBV10-1	-	-	12	TRBJ2-1	CASSEDGREQFF	TGCGCCAGCAGTGAGGATGGCCGCGAGCAGTTCTTC
TRBV19	-	-	14	TRBJ2-3	CASRMRGFPDTQYF	TGTGCCAGTAGGATGAGAGGGTTCCCCGATACGCAGTATTTT
TRBV14	-	-	15	TRBJ2-1	CASSQVKGPGDEQFF	TGTGCCAGCAGCCAAGTAAAGGGGCCTGGCGATGAGCAGTTCTTC
TRBV19	-	-	14	TRBJ2-3	CASSQGGTVGTQYF	TGTGCCAGTAGTCAGGGGGGAACGGTGGGTACGCAGTATTTT
TRBV18	-	-	17	TRBJ1-5	CASSPTSGHGGFQPQHF	TGTGCCAGCTCACCGACTTCCGGACACGGGGGTTTTCAGCCCCAGCATTTT
TRBV19	-	-	14	TRBJ1-4	CASRVRGLDEKLFF	TGTGCCAGTAGGGTCCGGGGGCTGGATGAAAAACTGTTTTTT
TRBV2	TRBD1	few	11	TRBJ1-1	CASGQGPEAFF	TGTGCCAGCGGACAGGGACCTGAAGCTTTCTTT
TRBV19	-	-	15	TRBJ1-5	CASSLDVRVGQPQHF	TGTGCCAGTAGTCTCGACGTGAGGGTAGGACAGCCCCAGCATTTT
TRBV5-5	-	-	16	TRBJ1-2	CASSLGSQVDDYGYTF	TGTGCCAGCAGCTTGGGATCCCAGGTTGACGACTATGGCTACACCTTC
TRBV7-9	TRBD1	-	16	TRBJ1-4	CASSLSSGTGDEKLFF	TGTGCCAGCAGCTTGAGTTCCGGGACAGGGGATGAAAAACTGTTTTTT
TRBV6-4	-	few	14	TRBJ2-1	CASSWQGGGNEQFF	TGTGCCAGCAGTTGGCAGGGAGGCGGGAATGAGCAGTTCTTC
TRBV5-1	TRBD2	-	14	TRBJ2-1	CASNGGDSYNEQFF	TGCGCCAGCAACGGGGGGGACTCCTACAATGAGCAGTTCTTC
TRBV6-5	-	-	15	TRBJ1-5	CASSNDRRFNQPQHF	TGTGCCAGCAGTAATGACAGGAGATTCAATCAGCCCCAGCATTTT